These T cell receptor beta chains were read from a single sample in a study of cytomegalovirus exposure and HLA in healthy donors. The protocol was immunoSEQ multiplex PCR, while the TCRdb copy is restricted to in-frame clones and leaves out a portion. The sample lists about 100,000 clones, about 80% occurring once. Sample: PBMCs. The receptors come from a woman aged 55-70 years in good health and CMV-seronegative. Each CDR3 is given with its conserved first and last residue. A D gene is named only where the DNA matches it firmly. For some rows the clone size is stated as once, few or many, or as a class when expanded; others skip it.

>TRBJ2-2|NA|TRBV7-8|16|NA
TGTGCCAGCAGCTTGGGGCCTCCCGGGAACACCGGGGAGCTGTTTTTT
CASSLGPPGNTGELFF
>TRBJ2-7|few|TRBV6-5|11|NA
TGTGCCAGCAGTCTCGGACAGGAGCAGTACTTC
CASSLGQEQYF
>TRBJ1-1|few|TRBV5-1|14|NA
TGCGCCAGCAGCGCGTTGACCGGGGACACTGAAGCTTTCTTT
CASSALTGDTEAFF
>TRBJ2-1|NA|TRBV19|13|NA
TGTGCCAGTAGTCCGCCCCCCCCAGGTGAGCAGTTCTTC
CASSPPPPGEQFF
>TRBJ1-1|NA|TRBV27|16|NA
TGTGCCAGCAGTTTTTCAGCGGGGGCCCTGAACACTGAAGCTTTCTTT
CASSFSAGALNTEAFF
>TRBJ2-1|NA|TRBV9|15|TRBD2
TGTGCCAGCAGCGTAGGGGATAGCGGGAGTAGTGAGCAGTTCTTC
CASSVGDSGSSEQFF
>TRBJ2-2|NA|TRBV25-1|16|TRBD1
TGTGCCAGCAGTGACCCCGGGACAGCGAACACCGGGGAGCTGTTTTTT
CASSDPGTANTGELFF
>TRBJ1-3|NA|TRBV18|14|NA
TGTGCCAGCTCCGACAGCAGCTCTGGAAACACCATATATTTT
CASSDSSSGNTIYF
>TRBJ1-4|NA|TRBV27|15|NA
TGTGCCAGCAGTTTGCTCGGGGTGGGGAATGAAAAACTGTTTTTT
CASSLLGVGNEKLFF
>TRBJ2-3|NA|TRBV15|14|TRBD2
TGTGCCGTACTAGCGGGGGCTAGCACAGATACGCAGTATTTT
CAVLAGASTDTQYF
>TRBJ2-7|NA|TRBV30|14|TRBD2
TGTGCCTGGAGGACTAGCGGGTCTGCCTACGAGCAGTACTTC
CAWRTSGSAYEQYF
>TRBJ1-5|NA|TRBV7-8|15|NA
TGTGCCAGCAGCCCCCTCGAGGGAGGAGATCAGCCCCAGCATTTT
CASSPLEGGDQPQHF
>TRBJ1-2|NA|TRBV6-6|14|NA
TGTGCCAGCAGTGGACATTCCTCTTCTTATGGCTACACCTTC
CASSGHSSSYGYTF
>TRBJ1-1|few|TRBV7-9|13|NA
TGTGCCAGCAGCTTCGGGATGAACACTGAAGCTTTCTTT
CASSFGMNTEAFF
>TRBJ2-3|few|TRBV7-8|16|NA
TGTGCCAGCAGCCTGACACGGCCCCAAAGCACAGATACGCAGTATTTT
CASSLTRPQSTDTQYF
>TRBJ1-1|NA|TRBV6-5|15|TRBD1
TGTGCCAGCAGTAAGACAGGGGGAATGAACACTGAAGCTTTCTTT
CASSKTGGMNTEAFF
>TRBJ2-2|NA|TRBV7-9|16|NA
TGTGCCAGCAGCCCAACCGGGACATCTAACACCGGGGAGCTGTTTTTT
CASSPTGTSNTGELFF
>TRBJ2-7|NA|TRBV9|12|NA
TGTGCCAGCAGCGGTACAGACTACGAGCAGTACTTC
CASSGTDYEQYF
>TRBJ2-5|few|TRBV7-6|14|TRBD1
TGTGCCAGCAGCTTCCAGGGGGCAAAAGAGACCCAGTACTTC
CASSFQGAKETQYF
>TRBJ2-7|once|TRBV27|15|NA
TGTGCCAGCAGTTTAGGCAGGGCCAGCTCCTACGAGCAGTACTTC
CASSLGRASSYEQYF
>TRBJ1-2|NA|TRBV7-9|13|TRBD1
TGTGCCAGCAGCTGGACAGGGCGCTATGGCTACACCTTC
CASSWTGRYGYTF
>TRBJ2-1|NA|TRBV28|15|TRBD2
TGTGCCAGCGCTTTAGCGGGAGATACCTACAATGAGCAGTTCTTC
CASALAGDTYNEQFF
>TRBJ1-2|NA|TRBV4-1|17|TRBD1
TGCGCCAGCAGCCAAGCCCCCACCGGGACAGATAACTATGGCTACACCTTC
CASSQAPTGTDNYGYTF
>TRBJ1-1|NA|TRBV6-5|14|TRBD1
TGTGCCAGCAGTGGCGACAGGGCTTATACTGAAGCTTTCTTT
CASSGDRAYTEAFF
>TRBJ2-1|NA|TRBV5-1|17|TRBD2
TGCGCCAGCTTCGTAGGACCCGGGAGGATCTCCTACAATGAGCAGTTCTTC
CASFVGPGRISYNEQFF
>TRBJ1-2|NA|TRBV5-6|14|NA
TGTGCCAGCAGCTTGGGGGTGGATCTAGGAGGCTACACCTTC
CASSLGVDLGGYTF
>TRBJ1-4|NA|TRBV7-2|12|NA
TGTGCCAGCAGCGCCCCCAGGCAAAAACTGTTTTTT
CASSAPRQKLFF
>TRBJ1-5|NA|TRBV28|13|NA
TGTGCCAGCAACAGCAATAGCAATCAGCCCCAGCATTTT
CASNSNSNQPQHF
>TRBJ2-7|NA|TRBV6-6|14|TRBD2
TGTGCCAGCAGAGCAGCGGGAGGGGGCTACGAGCAGTACTTC
CASRAAGGGYEQYF
>TRBJ1-3|few|TRBV15|14|NA
TGTGCCACCAGCAGAGTGGCCTCTGGAAACACCATATATTTT
CATSRVASGNTIYF
>TRBJ2-1|NA|TRBV5-1|15|TRBD2
TGCGCCAGCAGCAGAACTAGCGGGAGTGGCAATGAGCAGTTCTTC
CASSRTSGSGNEQFF
>TRBJ1-2|few|TRBV7-9|14|NA
TGTGCCAGCAGCTTAGTAGGGGGGGACTATGGCTACACCTTC
CASSLVGGDYGYTF
>TRBJ2-7|NA|TRBV28|15|TRBD2
TGTGCCAGCAGTTTAGGGTCTAGCGGCACCTACGAGCAGTACTTC
CASSLGSSGTYEQYF
>TRBJ1-1|once|TRBV9|15|NA
TGTGCCAGCAGCGTAGGTGAAGGGGTGAAAACTGAAGCTTTCTTT
CASSVGEGVKTEAFF
>TRBJ1-3|NA|TRBV9|13|NA
TGTGCCAGCAGCGGCCCGGGACTCTACACCATATATTTT
CASSGPGLYTIYF
>TRBJ2-7|NA|TRBV5-6|12|NA
TGTGCCAGCAGCTCGGACAACTACGAGCAGTACTTC
CASSSDNYEQYF
>TRBJ1-1|NA|TRBV7-9|14|NA
TGTGCCAGCAGCCATACCCATTTAGATCCTGAAGCTTTCTTT
CASSHTHLDPEAFF
>TRBJ2-7|once|TRBV5-1|13|NA
TGCGCCAGCAGCCCTCAAGCTACCTACGAGCAGTACTTC
CASSPQATYEQYF
>TRBJ2-3|NA|TRBV28|16|TRBD2
TGTGCCAGCAGTTCCCAACTAGCGGGACTATCAGATACGCAGTATTTT
CASSSQLAGLSDTQYF
>TRBJ1-1|NA|TRBV4-3|13|NA
TGCGCCAGCAGCTTTCGTCTAAACACTGAAGCTTTCTTT
CASSFRLNTEAFF
>TRBJ1-1|NA|TRBV5-8|15|TRBD1
TGTGCCAGCAGCTTGGGGACAGGGGGCTTCGCTGAAGCTTTCTTT
CASSLGTGGFAEAFF
>TRBJ2-7|NA|TRBV5-1|12|NA
TGCGCCAGCAGCTTGGAAGGGGGTACGCAGTACTTC
CASSLEGGTQYF